This note documents a single T cell receptor beta chain sequence. Its target is not known. This may arise from a read error, as a much more abundant clone is one base away. This sample was included in a study of CD8 T cells in ankylosing spondylitis. Notes on the study in general: Relatively rare in peripheral blood, disease-linked clones were also CD8+. Clones tied to disease were said to be significantly enriched in matched ankylosing spondylitis synovial fluid. Some motif variants were previously reported in reactive arthritis synovial fluid and blood.

One entry per CDR3 protein, called by TCRdb with MiXCR from the 5' RACE reads. The top ten hold less than 25% of the sample, which has 200,000 to 250,000 distinct CDR3 sequences, roughly a tenth seen once. The specimen was blood, either unsorted or a sorted T cell fraction (not recorded which). This clonotype was sampled from a male donor with ankylosing spondylitis or in good health (not recorded which).

The CDR3, as DNA: TGTGCCACCAGTGATCGAGACAGGGGGCACAATGAGCGGTTCTTC. It codes for CATSDRDRGHNERFF. The chain links TRBV24-1 to TRBJ2-1; 10 bases agree with TRBD1. Germline lookup yields CDR1 KGHDR and CDR2 SFDVKD. This CDR3 region has 15 residues.